This T cell receptor beta chain was profiled in a study of blood T cell repertoires in COVID-19. The protocol was immunoSEQ multiplex PCR, while the TCRdb copy is restricted to in-frame clones and leaves out a portion. The data hold around 360,000 clones, with more than 75% observed a single time. Germline CDR1 and CDR2: MDHEN and SYDVKM. The CDR3 extends over 13 amino acids. Of note for this clone: The junction shows a germline mismatch at one end, possibly a read error.

The sequence was obtained from a young woman with COVID-19, enrolled during active disease. The sequenced sample was peripheral blood. The rearrangement links TRBV28 to TRBJ1-4; D is unclear. CDR3 loop: CASTSQRNEKLFF. The DNA of the CDR3 is TGTGCCAGCACGTCCCAGCGTAATGAGAAACTGTTTTTT.